The 2 T cell receptor beta chains given below trace back to one sample, sequenced in a study of blood T cell repertoires in COVID-19. The data were produced by immunoSEQ multiplex PCR, yet TCRdb's version contains in-frame clones alone and is incomplete. The sample holds 25,000 to 30,000 clones, around nine tenths seen once. Specimen: peripheral blood. The receptors shown here come from a human donor in a cohort sampled during active COVID-19. The donor label of this sample is uncertain.

The V gene is TRBV29-1, the J gene TRBJ2-5; 14 bases agree with TRBD2. V was clipped by 7 bases and J by 4 bases; unmatched bases: 5. CDR1 SQVTM and CDR2 ANQGSEA come from the germline V gene. The CDR3 is 14 amino acids. The CDR3 DNA is TGCAGCGCGGGACTAGCGGGAGAGGGAGAGACCCAGTACTTC. Amino acid sequence: CSAGLAGEGETQYF. Together with reference TRBV29-1 and TRBJ2-5, the CDR3 gives the full variable domain: SAVISQKPSRDICQRGTSLTIQCQVDSQVTMMFWYRQQPGQSLTLIATANQGSEATYESGFVIDKFPISRPNLTFSTLTVSNMSPEDSSIYLCSAGLAGEGETQYFGPGTRLLVL.

This rearrangement joins TRBV3-1 (or the pseudogene TRBV3-2) to TRBJ2-2; D is unresolved. The length of the CDR3 is 13 residues. Looked up from germline, CDR1 is LGHDT and CDR2 is YNNKEL (reference sequence). Trimming pared 4 bases from V and 4 bases from J, leaving 7 bases between. The CDR3 region has the DNA TGTGCCAGCAGCCCCTCTCGCACCGGGGAGCTGTTTTTT. It translates to CASSPSRTGELFF.